This T cell receptor beta chain was sequenced for a study of blood T cells in healthy people across ages. Concerning this clonotype itself: What it binds is unknown.

Germline CDR1 and CDR2: SGHTA and FQGNSA. This CDR3 region has 18 residues. General study results and limits: There was a strong correlation between TCR beta diversity and naive T cell percentage. More naive CD4+ cells and higher diversity were found in long-lived than in aged donors. Older individuals had lower TCR beta diversity per million T cells (the decline was roughly linear).

The second PCR ran roughly 6 to 11 cycles with a sample-barcoded 5' primer and J-beta primers. TCRdb itself ran the 5' RACE reads through MiXCR, one entry per CDR3 protein. This sample has under 800,000 distinct CDR3 sequences, with roughly two fifths found just once. The sequence derives from a woman aged 55-70 years in good health. This chain uses TRBV7-2 with TRBJ2-7; 8 bases line up with TRBD2. Matching the DNA end better, TRBJ2-5 makes the J call doubtful. Sequences were obtained from blood. CDR3 protein: CASSPDRGRGENWETQYF. CDR3 nucleotide sequence: TGTGCCAGCAGCCCCGACCGGGGGCGGGGGGAGAATTGGGAGACCCAGTACTTC.